Below, 27 T cell receptor beta chains from the same sample are listed, as sequenced in a study of OX40 agonist ivuxolimab in advanced cancers. Libraries were prepared by immunoSEQ multiplex PCR; TCRdb keeps only in-frame clonotypes and omits some of them. The sample comprises tens of thousands of clones, around 84% of which are singletons, and about 35% rests with the top ten. The sample was CD4+ or CD8+ T cells sorted from blood, taken in a trial of the OX40 agonist ivuxolimab. All receptors derive from an adult with an advanced solid tumor such as melanoma, head and neck, liver or kidney cancer.

V is TRBV27 and J is TRBJ1-1, with 11 nucleotides matching TRBD1. The CDR3 contains 16 residues. The germline CDR1 and CDR2 sequences are MNHEY and SMNVEV (reference sequence). J lost 4 bases, V lost 1 base, and 5 bases had no gene match. The CDR3 DNA follows: TGTGCCAGCAGTTTATGGGGGGGGACAGGGGGCACTGAAGCTTTCTTT. The encoded protein is CASSLWGGTGGTEAFF.

The chain combines TRBV6-6 with TRBJ2-1; D might be TRBD1 (5 bases). V was clipped by 5 bases and J by 8 bases, with 13 bases between them. The CDR3 is 13 amino acids. Germline CDR1 reads MNHNY; CDR2 reads SVGAGI (reference sequence). As DNA, the CDR3 is TGTGCCAGCAGTCCTACCCAGGGCTATGAGCAGTTCTTC. This sequence encodes CASSPTQGYEQFF.

This chain links TRBV28 with TRBJ2-5; 10 positions agree with TRBD2. The trim removed 2 bases at V and 1 base at J, leaving 4 bases unmatched. This CDR3 contains 16 residues. Germline CDR1 is MDHEN and CDR2 is SYDVKM. In DNA, the CDR3 is TGTGCCAGCAGTTTAGGTAGCGGGAGGAGCCAAGAGACCCAGTACTTC. It encodes CASSLGSGRSQETQYF.

The rearrangement links TRBV2 to TRBJ1-1; D is uncertain. Germline V gives CDR1 SNHLY, CDR2 FYNNEI. The CDR3 runs 12 residues. V was shortened by 6 bases and J by 0 bases, with 5 bases between the two germline ends. CDR3 bases: TGTGCCAGCAGCCACATGAACACTGAAGCTTTCTTT. It is translated as CASSHMNTEAFF.

This clone was seen more than once but under ten times. This chain uses TRBV11-3 with TRBJ1-1; no clear D gene. Germline-derived CDR1 and CDR2 are SGHNT and YENEEA. V lost 2 bases and J 2 bases, leaving 3 bases between the germline ends. The CDR3 consists of 12 residues. This chain's CDR3 is CASSLPNTEAFF. In nucleotides, the CDR3 is TGTGCCAGCAGCTTACCCAACACTGAAGCTTTCTTT.

This clone was detected once. This chain links TRBV9 with TRBJ1-2; possibly TRBD1 for D (5 bases). Per the germline V gene, CDR1 is SGDLS and CDR2 is YYNGEE. Deletions cut 1 base from V and 4 bases from J, with 17 bases between. CDR3 length: 16 amino acids. The CDR3 region has the DNA TGTGCCAGCAGCGTAAGCGGGACGTCGCTAGTCTATGGCTACACCTTC. Its protein product is CASSVSGTSLVYGYTF.

The chain carries TRBV6-1 and TRBJ1-4, with TRBD1 matching 7 bases. The CDR3 is made up of 14 amino acids. V trimming: 4 bases; J trimming: 8 bases; junction bases outside the gene matches: 7. Germline assignment: CDR1 MNHNS and CDR2 SASEGT. The CDR3 sequence is CASSGGGGFEKLFF. In DNA, the CDR3 is TGTGCCAGCAGTGGTGGAGGGGGCTTCGAAAAACTGTTTTTT.

The chain has TRBV28 and TRBJ1-1; D gene uncertain. The ends were cut back, 6 bases at V and 2 bases at J, with 10 bases in the middle. CDR1 and CDR2 from the germline V gene are MDHEN and SYDVKM. The CDR3 runs to 13 residues. The CDR3 region is CASRLPLNTEAFF. CDR3 DNA sequence: TGTGCCAGCAGGCTACCCTTAAACACTGAAGCTTTCTTT.

The chain couples TRBV15 to TRBJ2-7, with TRBD1 as a possible D gene (6 bases). This CDR3 comprises 14 residues. The V end lost 5 bases, the J end lost 2 bases, and 13 bases lay between the germline ends. Germline V CDR1 and CDR2: LNHNV, YYDKDF (reference sequence). In DNA, the CDR3 is TGTGCCACCAGCCCTAAGAGGGGGACCTACGAGCAGTACTTC. This translates into CATSPKRGTYEQYF. Full variable domain (missing parts from reference TRBV15 and TRBJ2-7): DAMVIQNPRYQVTQFGKPVTLSCSQTLNHNVMYWYQQKSSQAPKLLFHYYDKDFNNEADTPDNFQSRRPNTSFCFLDIRSPGLGDTAMYLCATSPKRGTYEQYFGPGTRLTVT.

This clone was found a few times. The chain employs TRBV7-6 and TRBJ1-2, with D possibly TRBD1 on 6 matching bases. The CDR3 runs 17 residues. Trimming left V 2 bases short and J 4 bases short, with 20 bases between. The germline V gene encodes CDR1 SGHVS and CDR2 FNYEAQ. The CDR3 is CASSLNRGAGESYGYTF. CDR3 nucleotide sequence: TGTGCCAGCAGCTTAAACCGGGGGGCCGGCGAAAGCTATGGCTACACCTTC.

This clone was seen only once. This chain uses TRBV28 with TRBJ2-5; no clear D gene. Germline V gives CDR1 MDHEN, CDR2 SYDVKM. The CDR3 runs to 16 residues. Trimming stripped 7 bases from V and 0 bases from J, with 18 bases between. The CDR3 DNA is TGTGCCAGCACTACCGGCGGTCCTTGGTACCAAGAGACCCAGTACTTC. Its translation: CASTTGGPWYQETQYF.

V is TRBV6-1 and J is TRBJ1-5, with a tentative D call TRBD1 (5 bases). The germline V gene has CDR1 MNHNS and CDR2 SASEGT. The CDR3 extends over 15 amino acids. V was trimmed by 2 bases and J by 2 bases, leaving 10 bases between them. The CDR3 DNA reads as TGTGCCAGCAGTGAATGGCAGGGAGGCAATCAGCCCCAGCATTTT. This translates into CASSEWQGGNQPQHF.

This rearrangement joins TRBV15 to TRBJ2-3; 7 bases align to TRBD2. V dropped 5 bases and J dropped 2; count of bases not matched to a gene: 10. The CDR3 extends over 16 amino acids. Germline values: CDR1 LNHNV, CDR2 YYDKDF (reference sequence). The CDR3 spells CATSPMGGGPTDTQYF. CDR3 nucleotides: TGTGCCACCAGCCCTATGGGGGGAGGGCCCACAGATACGCAGTATTTT.

This clone showed up just once. The rearrangement joins TRBV10-1 to TRBJ2-7; D possibly uses TRBD1 or TRBD2 (6 bases each). The CDR3 is 16 residues long. Per the germline V gene, CDR1 is WNHNN and CDR2 is SYGVQD (reference sequence). V was clipped by 0 bases and J by 3 bases, with 15 bases between them. CDR3 coding DNA: TGCGCCAGCAGTGAGTCGGGCGGGACATTATACTACGAGCAGTACTTC. Residues: CASSESGGTLYYEQYF.

This chain connects TRBV6-1 to TRBJ2-1; D is uncertain. Germline V gene data show CDR1 as MNHNS and CDR2 as SASEGT. Trimming cost V 1 base and J 3 bases, with 7 bases left between them. The CDR3 contains 14 residues. The CDR3 DNA is TGTGCCAGCAGTGAAGGTTCGGGCTACAATGAGCAGTTCTTC. This sequence encodes CASSEGSGYNEQFF.

V and J are TRBV27 and TRBJ2-1; 9 nucleotides line up with TRBD2. This CDR3 spans 15 amino acids. CDR1 is MNHEY, CDR2 SMNVEV, per germline (reference sequence). Trimming took 5 bases from V and 5 from J; bases not matched to a gene: 7. CDR3 DNA sequence: TGTGCCAGCAGTCCCTTAGCGGGAGTTCACAATGAGCAGTTCTTC. Amino acid sequence: CASSPLAGVHNEQFF.

This rearrangement joins TRBV7-3 to TRBJ2-1, with D perhaps matching TRBD2 (5 bases). Germline CDR1 and CDR2: SGHTA and FQGTGA. V gave up 3 bases and J gave up 5 bases, with 11 bases separating them. The CDR3 extends over 14 amino acids. This chain's CDR3 is CASSFGENNNEQFF. The DNA of the CDR3 is TGTGCCAGCAGCTTTGGGGAGAACAACAATGAGCAGTTCTTC.

The chain uses TRBV6-5 and TRBJ2-5; tentatively, D is TRBD1 (5 bases). V shed 6 bases and J shed 5 bases, with 10 bases lying between them. The CDR3 sequence is 12 residues long. Germline CDR1 and CDR2: MNHEY and SVGAGI. CDR3 nucleotides: TGTGCCAGCAGCCCAGGGATGGAGACCCAGTACTTC. Protein sequence: CASSPGMETQYF.

The V call is TRBV11-3, the J call TRBJ2-3, with D perhaps assigned TRBD1 or TRBD2 (5 bases each). Germline assignment: CDR1 SGHNT and CDR2 YENEEA. The CDR3 is 14 residues long. V gave up 0 bases and J gave up 8 bases, with 12 bases separating them. The CDR3 reads CASSLEGAGGTQYF. CDR3 nucleotides: TGTGCCAGCAGCTTAGAAGGGGCAGGAGGTACGCAGTATTTT.

In its sample, this clone was seen a few times. The chain carries TRBV5-1 and TRBJ2-2, with TRBD2 as a possible D gene (5 bases). The CDR3 spans 16 residues. V was clipped by 0 bases and J by 6 bases, with 15 bases between them. From germline, CDR1 is SGHRS and CDR2 YFSETQ. The CDR3 bases are TGCGCCAGCAGCTTGGAAGGTCGGGGATTCGCCGGGGAGCTGTTTTTT. Its translation is CASSLEGRGFAGELFF.

The gene calls are TRBV15 and TRBJ2-7, with D possibly being TRBD2 (5 bases). The CDR3 has 15 amino acids. The V gene lost 4 bases and the J gene lost 0 bases, with 13 bases spanning the gap. Germline CDR1 reads LNHNV; CDR2 reads YYDKDF (reference sequence). DNA of the CDR3: TGTGCCACCAGCAACTCCGGGAAAAGCTCCTACGAGCAGTACTTC. Encoded protein: CATSNSGKSSYEQYF.

The chain employs TRBV9 and TRBJ2-7; TRBD1 might be the D (7 bases). Looked up from germline, CDR1 is SGDLS and CDR2 is YYNGEE. CDR3 length: 16 amino acids. V lost 0 bases and J 7 bases, leaving 20 bases between the germline ends. The CDR3 protein is CASSVERVAGGLEQYF. In DNA, the CDR3 is TGTGCCAGCAGCGTAGAAAGGGTAGCAGGGGGGCTGGAGCAGTACTTC.

V usage is TRBV27 and J usage is TRBJ2-7; 7 bases are a match to TRBD1. CDR1 and CDR2 from the germline V gene are MNHEY and SMNVEV (reference sequence). This CDR3 has 14 amino acids. V gave up 6 bases and J gave up 0 bases; unmatched junction bases: 5. CDR3 DNA: TGTGCCAGCAGCCACAGGGGCCCCTCCTACGAGCAGTACTTC. Translating gives CASSHRGPSYEQYF.

V gene TRBV4-2 combines with J gene TRBJ2-4, with 7 bases aligning to TRBD2. This CDR3 comprises 18 residues. CDR1 and CDR2 (germline): LGHNA, YNFKEQ. Trimming cost V 0 bases and J 0 bases; bases outside gene matches: 8. The CDR3 here is CASSQERSLALAKNIQYF. In nucleotides, the CDR3 is TGTGCCAGCAGCCAAGAGCGGTCACTAGCGCTAGCCAAAAACATTCAGTACTTC.

This chain connects TRBV7-9 to TRBJ2-5; D perhaps matches TRBD1 (6 bases). Germline-derived CDR1 and CDR2 are SEHNR and FQNEAQ (reference sequence). The V and J ends lost 0 bases and 0 bases respectively, with 11 bases between them. The CDR3 length is 16 residues. The CDR3 is CASSLAGAGNQETQYF. The DNA of the CDR3 is TGTGCCAGCAGCTTAGCGGGGGCAGGGAACCAAGAGACCCAGTACTTC. Drawing the rest from reference TRBV7-9 and TRBJ2-5, the complete variable domain is DTGVSQNPRHKITKRGQNVTFRCDPISEHNRLYWYRQTLGQGPEFLTYFQNEAQLEKSRLLSDRFSAERPKGSFSTLEIQRTEQGDSAMYLCASSLAGAGNQETQYFGPGTRLLVL.

The CDR3 DNA sequence: TGTGCTCAGCACGGGGTTTGGGATGAGCAGTTCTTC. It encodes CAQHGVWDEQFF. This chain connects TRBV6-5 to TRBJ2-1, with a possible D match to TRBD2 (5 bases). This CDR3 is built from 12 residues. CDR1 and CDR2 (germline): MNHEY, SVGAGI.

This CDR3 is CASSYGGLDYGYTF. CDR3 DNA: TGTGCCAGCAGTTACGGGGGTTTGGACTATGGCTACACCTTC. The J gene is TRBJ1-2, the V gene TRBV6-5, with D possibly matching TRBD1 (5 bases). Trimming took off 2 bases at V and 3 bases at J, with 10 bases between the two ends. Germline V gives CDR1 MNHEY, CDR2 SVGAGI. This CDR3 comprises 14 residues.